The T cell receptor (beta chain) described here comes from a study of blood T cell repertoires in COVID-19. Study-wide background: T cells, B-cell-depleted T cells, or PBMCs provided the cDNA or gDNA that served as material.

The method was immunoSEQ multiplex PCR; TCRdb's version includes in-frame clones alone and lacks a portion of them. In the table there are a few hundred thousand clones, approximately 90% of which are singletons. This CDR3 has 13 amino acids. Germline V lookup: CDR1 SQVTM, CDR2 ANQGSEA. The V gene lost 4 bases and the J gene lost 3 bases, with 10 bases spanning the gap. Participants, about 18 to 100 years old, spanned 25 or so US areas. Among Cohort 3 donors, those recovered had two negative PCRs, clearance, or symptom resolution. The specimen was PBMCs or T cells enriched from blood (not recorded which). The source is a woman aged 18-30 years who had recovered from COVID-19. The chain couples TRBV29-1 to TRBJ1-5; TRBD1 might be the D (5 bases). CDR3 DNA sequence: TGCAGCGTTGCGGCAGGGAACAATCAGCCCCAGCATTTT. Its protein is CSVAAGNNQPQHF.